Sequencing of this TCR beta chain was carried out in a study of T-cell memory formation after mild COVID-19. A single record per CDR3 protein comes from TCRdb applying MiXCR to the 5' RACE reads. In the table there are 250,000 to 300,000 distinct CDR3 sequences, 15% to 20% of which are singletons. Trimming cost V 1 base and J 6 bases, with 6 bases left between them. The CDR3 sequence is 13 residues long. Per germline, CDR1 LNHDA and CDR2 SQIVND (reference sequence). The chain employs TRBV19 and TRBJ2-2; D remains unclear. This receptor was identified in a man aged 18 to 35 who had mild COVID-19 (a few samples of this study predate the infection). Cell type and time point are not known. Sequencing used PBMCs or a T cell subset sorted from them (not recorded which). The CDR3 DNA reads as TGTGCCAGTAGTATAGGGGCCCCCGGGGAGCTGTTTTTT. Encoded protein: CASSIGAPGELFF.